This TCR beta chain originates from a study of blood T cell repertoires in COVID-19. Using immunoSEQ multiplex PCR, the repertoire was profiled, and TCRdb retains in-frame clones only, with some absent. The data show about 150,000 clones, with roughly 87% seen just once and roughly 1.6% held by the top ten. Germline CDR1 reads MNHEY; CDR2 reads SVGAGI. The CDR3 totals 14 residues. V was trimmed by 0 bases and J by 5 bases, leaving 10 bases between them. The sequence was obtained from a human donor in a cohort sampled during active COVID-19. The chain is built from TRBV6-5 and TRBJ1-2; D is unresolved. Sequenced material: peripheral blood. The DNA of the CDR3 is TGTGCCAGCAGTTACTCGATTAGATATTATGGCTACACCTTC. Translation gives CASSYSIRYYGYTF.